One sample yielded the 18 T cell receptor beta chains listed below, sequenced in a study of OX40 agonist ivuxolimab in advanced cancers. TCRdb keeps only in-frame clones here, not all; method: immunoSEQ multiplex PCR. This sample has some 41,000 clones; roughly 90% occur once, and the top ten carry 0.55% to 0.6%. The source material was CD4+ or CD8+ T cells sorted from blood, sampled in a trial of the OX40 agonist ivuxolimab. These receptors originate from an adult with an advanced solid tumor such as melanoma, head and neck, liver or kidney cancer.

This chain connects TRBV5-1 to TRBJ2-5, with D possibly matching TRBD1 (6 bases). V lost 2 bases and J lost 0, with 8 bases in between. Germline-derived CDR1 and CDR2 are SGHRS and YFSETQ. This CDR3 has 14 residues. The CDR3 nucleotides are TGCGCCAGCAGCTTTGGACAGTACCAAGAGACCCAGTACTTC. This sequence encodes CASSFGQYQETQYF.

CDR3 protein: CASSPRRSNYGYTF. CDR3 nucleotide sequence: TGTGCCAGCAGCCCGAGAAGATCTAACTATGGCTACACCTTC. The gene calls are TRBV11-3 and TRBJ1-2; no firm D call. Trimming took 5 bases from V and 0 from J, leaving 10 bases between them. This CDR3 is built from 14 residues. The germline CDR1 and CDR2 sequences are SGHNT and YENEEA.

The V and J genes are TRBV2 and TRBJ2-3; the match to TRBD2 covers 8 bases. The CDR3 totals 16 residues. Germline CDR1 reads SNHLY; CDR2 reads FYNNEI. V lost 2 bases, J lost 2 bases, and 6 bases stayed unmatched. The CDR3 spells CASSERASGYTDTQYF. In DNA, the CDR3 is TGTGCCAGCAGTGAAAGGGCTAGCGGGTACACAGATACGCAGTATTTT.

The chain is built from TRBV2 and TRBJ2-3; D is tentatively TRBD1 or TRBD2 (6 bases each). The V end was cut by 0 bases, the J end by 8 bases, with 24 bases between. The CDR3 is made up of 18 amino acids. Looked up from germline, CDR1 is SNHLY and CDR2 is FYNNEI. This CDR3 is CASSEALGGGDTISTQYF. The CDR3 DNA sequence: TGTGCCAGCAGTGAAGCGCTGGGGGGCGGGGACACAATAAGTACGCAGTATTTT.

This chain connects TRBV11-3 to TRBJ2-3; TRBD2 agrees at 10 bases. This CDR3 comprises 16 residues. Unmatched junction bases numbered 6, after V lost 5 bases and J lost 1 base. Germline CDR1 and CDR2: SGHNT and YENEEA. This chain's CDR3 is CASSEGLAGGTDTQYF. In DNA form, the CDR3 reads TGTGCCAGCAGCGAGGGGCTAGCGGGGGGCACAGATACGCAGTATTTT. Filled out from reference TRBV11-3 and TRBJ2-3, the complete variable domain reads EAGVVQSPRYKIIEKKQPVAFWCNPISGHNTLYWYLQNLGQGPELLIRYENEEAVDDSQLPKDRFSAERLKGVDSTLKIQPAELGDSAVYLCASSEGLAGGTDTQYFGPGTRLTVL.

J is TRBJ2-1 and V is TRBV5-1, with D unclear. The CDR3 is 13 residues long. V was trimmed by 0 bases and J by 5 bases, leaving 6 bases between them. The V gene's germline CDR1 is SGHRS and CDR2 YFSETQ. The CDR3 region has the DNA TGCGCCAGCAGCTTGGCACCTGACAATGAGCAGTTCTTC. Its translation is CASSLAPDNEQFF.

DNA of the CDR3: TGTGCCAGCTCACGAGCAGTTCAAGAGACCCAGTACTTC. Amino acids: CASSRAVQETQYF. V usage is TRBV18 and J usage is TRBJ2-5; D uncertain. This CDR3 contains 13 residues. Germline lookup yields CDR1 KGHSH and CDR2 LQKENI. V gave up 4 bases and J gave up 2 bases, with 8 bases separating them.

The rearrangement uses TRBV7-3 and TRBJ2-5, with TRBD2 matching 7 bases. J lost 2 bases, V lost 3 bases, and 0 bases had no gene match. Germline CDR1 and CDR2: SGHTA and FQGTGA. The CDR3 is 13 amino acids. CDR3 sequence reads: CASSFGGQETQYF. In nucleotides, the CDR3 is TGTGCCAGCAGCTTCGGGGGGCAAGAGACCCAGTACTTC.

J is TRBJ1-1 and V is TRBV7-8; the match to TRBD1 covers 7 bases. The V and J ends lost 4 bases and 0 bases, in that order; junction bases with no gene match: 17. CDR1 is SGHVS, CDR2 FQNEAQ, per germline. The CDR3 is made up of 19 amino acids. The CDR3 region is CASSSTPQGDLLLNTEAFF. The CDR3 nucleotides read TGTGCCAGCAGCTCGACCCCGCAGGGGGACCTCCTCCTGAACACTGAAGCTTTCTTT. Full variable domain (missing parts from reference TRBV7-8 and TRBJ1-1): GAGVSQSPRYKVAKRGQDVALRCDPISGHVSLFWYQQALGQGPEFLTYFQNEAQLDKSGLPSDRFFAERPEGSVSTLKIQRTQQEDSAVYLCASSSTPQGDLLLNTEAFFGQGTRLTVV.

V is TRBV10-3 and J is TRBJ2-6, with TRBD1 matching over 8 bases. The CDR3 extends over 17 amino acids. The germline V gene has CDR1 ENHRY and CDR2 SYGVKD. Unmatched junction bases numbered 5, after V lost 3 bases and J lost 1 base. CDR3 residues: CAISEWQGASGANVLTF. The CDR3 bases are TGTGCCATCAGTGAATGGCAGGGGGCATCTGGGGCCAACGTCCTGACTTTC.

The rearrangement uses TRBV7-2 and TRBJ2-6; maybe TRBD2 (5 bases). Germline lookup yields CDR1 SGHTA and CDR2 FQGNSA. The CDR3 length is 17 residues. The V and J ends lost 1 base and 4 bases respectively, with 14 bases between them. CDR3 sequence (DNA): TGTGCCAGCAGCTTAGTCCTCGCGGGCTCAGGGGCCAACGTCCTGACTTTC. This gives the protein CASSLVLAGSGANVLTF.

The rearrangement joins TRBV6-6 to TRBJ2-6; the D gene is possibly TRBD2 (5 bases). Between the trimmed V and J ends, which lost 4 bases and 3 bases, there was a span of 10 bases. The germline gives CDR1 MNHNY, CDR2 SVGAGI (reference sequence). The CDR3 sequence is 15 residues long. Written as DNA, the CDR3 is TGTGCCAGCAGTTGGGGAGCTCTTGGGGCCAACGTCCTGACTTTC. Its translation is CASSWGALGANVLTF.

This clone appeared once. The chain links TRBV10-3 to TRBJ2-4; TRBD1 matches 9 bases. CDR1 and CDR2 from the germline V gene are ENHRY and SYGVKD. CDR3 length: 14 residues. V was pared by 3 bases and J by 8 bases, with 5 bases of the junction left unmatched. The CDR3 loop reads CAISDPTGGDIQYF. CDR3 bases: TGTGCCATCAGTGACCCGACAGGGGGGGACATTCAGTACTTC.

This clone came up once. CDR3 in amino acids: CASSRGWGEAEAFF. The CDR3 bases are TGTGCCAGCAGCAGGGGGTGGGGGGAGGCTGAAGCTTTCTTT. The chain couples TRBV6-5 to TRBJ1-1, with 7 nucleotides matching TRBD1. The CDR3 length is 14 residues. Germline CDR1 and CDR2: MNHEY and SVGAGI. With 6 bases clipped from V and 6 bases from J, the junction kept 10 bases outside the gene matches.

The rearrangement links TRBV19 to TRBJ1-2; D gene unclear. From germline, CDR1 is LNHDA and CDR2 SQIVND (reference sequence). The CDR3 is 14 residues long. Trimming took 6 bases from V and 0 from J, leaving 11 bases between them. The CDR3 bases are TGTGCCAGTAGGCCGCTGCTAGCTAACTATGGCTACACCTTC. Residues: CASRPLLANYGYTF.

The chain carries TRBV18 and TRBJ2-5; the D is unclear. In germline, CDR1 is KGHSH, CDR2 LQKENI. This CDR3 comprises 11 residues. V gave up 6 bases and J gave up 2 bases, with 4 bases separating them. CDR3 in DNA: TGTGCCAGCTCGCTTCAAGAGACCCAGTACTTC. Translation gives CASSLQETQYF.

The rearrangement links TRBV27 to TRBJ2-5; D gene unclear. The CDR3 spans 13 residues. V was clipped by 2 bases and J by 5 bases, with 9 bases between them. The germline V gene encodes CDR1 MNHEY and CDR2 SMNVEV (reference sequence). The CDR3 loop is CASSLLGSETQYF. Here the CDR3 DNA reads TGTGCCAGCAGTTTACTGGGGTCCGAGACCCAGTACTTC.

This chain connects TRBV7-2 to TRBJ2-3; D remains ambiguous. The CDR3 is 14 residues long. Germline V gives CDR1 SGHTA, CDR2 FQGNSA. Trimming shortened V by 1 base and J by 4 bases, and 9 bases separated the two germline ends. As DNA, the CDR3 is TGTGCCAGCAGCTTAGGTCTAGTAGCAGATACGCAGTATTTT. Translating gives CASSLGLVADTQYF.